This is a list of T cell receptor beta chains from one sample in a study of T cells in Graves' hyperthyroidism and ophthalmopathy. TCRdb ran MiXCR on the multiplex PCR reads and lists one entry per CDR3 protein. Of 660,000 or so distinct CDR3 sequences in the sample, about 45% are singletons; the top ten hold under 8.5%. Specimen: peripheral blood or thyroid tissue (not recorded which). These receptor sequences come from an adult man with Graves' disease, either hyperthyroidism or ophthalmopathy (not recorded which). CDR3s include the opening cysteine and the closing phenylalanine or tryptophan. A D gene is named only where the DNA matches it firmly. Not all rows give a size; the values are once, few, many and, for expanded clones, a class.

v_call: TRBV4-1
cdr3_length: 14
j_call: TRBJ1-4
clone_size: few
d_call: TRBD1
cdr3_nt: TGCGCCAGCAGCACCCGGGACAGAGTCGAAAAACTGTTTTTT
cdr3_aa: CASSTRDRVEKLFF

v_call: TRBV5-1
cdr3_length: 16
j_call: TRBJ2-7
clone_size: NA
d_call: NA
cdr3_nt: TGCGCCAGCAGCACGAACGTGAGGCCTAGCACAGATACGCAGTACTTC
cdr3_aa: CASSTNVRPSTDTQYF

v_call: TRBV20-1
cdr3_length: 13
j_call: TRBJ2-7
clone_size: few
d_call: NA
cdr3_nt: TGCAGTGCTAGAGCAGTAGTTACCTACGAGCAGTACTTC
cdr3_aa: CSARAVVTYEQYF

v_call: TRBV20-1
cdr3_length: 12
j_call: TRBJ2-7
clone_size: NA
d_call: NA
cdr3_nt: TGCAGTGCTAGTCAGGACATGGACGAGCAGTACTTC
cdr3_aa: CSASQDMDEQYF

v_call: TRBV2
cdr3_length: 17
j_call: TRBJ2-7
clone_size: NA
d_call: TRBD2
cdr3_nt: TGTGCCAGCAGTGCCCGGGACTATTCTCAGGAGGCCTACGAGCAGTACTTC
cdr3_aa: CASSARDYSQEAYEQYF

v_call: TRBV10-3
cdr3_length: 14
j_call: TRBJ1-1
clone_size: many
d_call: NA
cdr3_nt: TGTGCCATCAGTGATGTCAGGGGTCACTCTGAAGCTTTCTTT
cdr3_aa: CAISDVRGHSEAFF

v_call: TRBV24-1
cdr3_length: 15
j_call: TRBJ2-5
clone_size: many
d_call: TRBD1
cdr3_nt: TGTGCCACCAGTGATTTCGACAGGGGCCAAGAGACCCAGTACTTC
cdr3_aa: CATSDFDRGQETQYF

v_call: TRBV6-1
cdr3_length: 16
j_call: TRBJ2-7
clone_size: few
d_call: TRBD2
cdr3_nt: TGTGCCAGCAGGCAATTCGGGAGGGCCGGCTCCTACGAGCAGTACTTC
cdr3_aa: CASRQFGRAGSYEQYF

v_call: TRBV10-3
cdr3_length: 13
j_call: TRBJ1-2
clone_size: many
d_call: NA
cdr3_nt: TGTGCCATCAGGCCCGTGACAGCTGCCGGCTACACCTTC
cdr3_aa: CAIRPVTAAGYTF

v_call: TRBV7-9
cdr3_length: 12
j_call: TRBJ2-5
clone_size: NA
d_call: NA
cdr3_nt: TGTGCCTGGAGTGTGGAGGTAGAGACCCAGTACTTC
cdr3_aa: CAWSVEVETQYF

v_call: TRBV6-6
cdr3_length: 14
j_call: TRBJ1-1
clone_size: few
d_call: NA
cdr3_nt: TGTGCCAGCAGTGACCTCCCGAGGGGCACTGAAGCTTTCTTT
cdr3_aa: CASSDLPRGTEAFF

v_call: TRBV29-1
cdr3_length: 14
j_call: TRBJ2-5
clone_size: NA
d_call: TRBD2
cdr3_nt: TGCAGCGTGGGACTAGCGGCAGGGGAAGAGACCCAGTACTTC
cdr3_aa: CSVGLAAGEETQYF

v_call: TRBV5-1
cdr3_length: 17
j_call: TRBJ2-2
clone_size: NA
d_call: NA
cdr3_nt: TGCGCCAGCAGCCTCGGGGGGACAGGTGCCACGGCGGGGGAGCTGTTTTTT
cdr3_aa: CASSLGGTGATAGELFF

v_call: TRBV6-5
cdr3_length: 16
j_call: TRBJ2-3
clone_size: once
d_call: NA
cdr3_nt: TGTGCCAGCAGAGGTTCCACTAGCAGATACACAGATACGCAGTATTTT
cdr3_aa: CASRGSTSRYTDTQYF

v_call: TRBV7-3
cdr3_length: 16
j_call: TRBJ2-7
clone_size: once
d_call: TRBD2
cdr3_nt: TGTGCCAGCAGCTTAAACGGTATAGCGGGTACCTACGAGCAGTACTTC
cdr3_aa: CASSLNGIAGTYEQYF

v_call: TRBV6-1
cdr3_length: 13
j_call: TRBJ1-1
clone_size: NA
d_call: NA
cdr3_nt: TGTGCCAGCACGGAGGGGTCGATCACTGAAGCTTTCTTT
cdr3_aa: CASTEGSITEAFF

v_call: TRBV7-9
cdr3_length: 16
j_call: TRBJ2-5
clone_size: NA
d_call: TRBD2
cdr3_nt: TGTGCCAGCAGCTCGGGGACTAGCGGGGCCCAAGAGATCCAGTACTTC
cdr3_aa: CASSSGTSGAQEIQYF

v_call: TRBV20-1
cdr3_length: 14
j_call: TRBJ1-1
clone_size: NA
d_call: NA
cdr3_nt: TGCAGTGCTACTTATCGGTGGGGGGGCACTGAAGCTTTCTTT
cdr3_aa: CSATYRWGGTEAFF

v_call: TRBV7-2
cdr3_length: 16
j_call: TRBJ2-5
clone_size: once
d_call: NA
cdr3_nt: TGTGCCAGCAGCTTGCGGGGGCTGAGAGGGAAAGAGACCCAGTACTTC
cdr3_aa: CASSLRGLRGKETQYF

v_call: TRBV25-1
cdr3_length: 16
j_call: TRBJ2-6
clone_size: NA
d_call: NA
cdr3_nt: TGTGCCAGCAGCCAAGGTTGGAGGTCTGGGGCCAACGTCCTGACTTTC
cdr3_aa: CASSQGWRSGANVLTF

v_call: TRBV29-1
cdr3_length: 8
j_call: TRBJ1-4
clone_size: NA
d_call: NA
cdr3_nt: TGCAGCGTTATAGGAGAGTTTTTT
cdr3_aa: CSVIGEFF

v_call: TRBV2
cdr3_length: 14
j_call: TRBJ1-1
clone_size: many
d_call: TRBD1
cdr3_nt: TGTGCCAGCAGAAAGACAGGGCTGGGGACTGAAGCTTTCTTT
cdr3_aa: CASRKTGLGTEAFF

v_call: TRBV7-8
cdr3_length: 14
j_call: TRBJ1-2
clone_size: NA
d_call: NA
cdr3_nt: TGTGCCACCCTCCCCAGAACAGTTAACTATGGCTACACCTTC
cdr3_aa: CATLPRTVNYGYTF

v_call: TRBV7-9
cdr3_length: 14
j_call: TRBJ1-4
clone_size: many
d_call: TRBD1
cdr3_nt: TGTGCCAGCAGTCGGACAGGGGGCCGTGAAAAACTGTTTTTT
cdr3_aa: CASSRTGGREKLFF

v_call: TRBV7-2
cdr3_length: 16
j_call: TRBJ2-3
clone_size: NA
d_call: NA
cdr3_nt: TGTGCCAGCAGCGCGAGGGGGGGTTTAGCTGCAGATACGCAGTATTTT
cdr3_aa: CASSARGGLAADTQYF

v_call: TRBV7-3
cdr3_length: 15
j_call: TRBJ1-4
clone_size: NA
d_call: TRBD1
cdr3_nt: TGTGCCAGCAGCGCAGGGGGGGGTTTGGCCGAAAAACTGTTTTTT
cdr3_aa: CASSAGGGLAEKLFF

v_call: TRBV5-5
cdr3_length: 14
j_call: TRBJ2-7
clone_size: NA
d_call: TRBD2
cdr3_nt: TGCGCCAGCAGCTCGGGGGGGACCGCGCGTGAGCAGTACTTC
cdr3_aa: CASSSGGTAREQYF

v_call: TRBV7-9
cdr3_length: 16
j_call: TRBJ1-5
clone_size: NA
d_call: NA
cdr3_nt: TGTGCCAGCAGCCCTCCGAACAGGGTAAATTCTTCGCACGCGCATTTT
cdr3_aa: CASSPPNRVNSSHAHF

v_call: TRBV29-1
cdr3_length: 15
j_call: TRBJ1-2
clone_size: NA
d_call: TRBD1
cdr3_nt: TGCAGCGGCTTGGATCCAGGGGGACGGAGCTATGGCTACACCTTC
cdr3_aa: CSGLDPGGRSYGYTF

v_call: TRBV29-1
cdr3_length: 11
j_call: TRBJ2-7
clone_size: many
d_call: NA
cdr3_nt: TGCAGCGTCCTTGGGGGGTACGAGCAGTACTTC
cdr3_aa: CSVLGGYEQYF

v_call: TRBV29-1
cdr3_length: 12
j_call: TRBJ1-1
clone_size: NA
d_call: NA
cdr3_nt: TGCAGCACTAATCCAGGGGATACTGAAGCTTTCTTT
cdr3_aa: CSTNPGDTEAFF

v_call: TRBV9
cdr3_length: 15
j_call: TRBJ1-4
clone_size: few
d_call: TRBD1
cdr3_nt: TGTGCCAGCAGCGACAGGGGTGGAACTAATGAAAAACTGTTTTTT
cdr3_aa: CASSDRGGTNEKLFF

v_call: TRBV10-3
cdr3_length: 15
j_call: TRBJ1-5
clone_size: NA
d_call: TRBD1
cdr3_nt: TGTGCCATCAGCAGCTTGGGACAGGGCAATCAGCCCCAGCATTTT
cdr3_aa: CAISSLGQGNQPQHF

v_call: TRBV29-1
cdr3_length: 14
j_call: TRBJ1-1
clone_size: NA
d_call: TRBD1
cdr3_nt: TGCAGCGTATTACAGGGGGGGTTTAACACTGAAGCTTTCTTT
cdr3_aa: CSVLQGGFNTEAFF

v_call: TRBV2
cdr3_length: 16
j_call: TRBJ1-5
clone_size: NA
d_call: TRBD1
cdr3_nt: TGTGCCAGCAGTGAAGCGTACAGGGGGTCGGATCAGCCCCAGCATTTT
cdr3_aa: CASSEAYRGSDQPQHF

v_call: TRBV18
cdr3_length: 15
j_call: TRBJ1-2
clone_size: NA
d_call: TRBD1
cdr3_nt: TGTGCCAGCTTACACCGGCAGGGGGAGAGCTATGGCTACACCTTC
cdr3_aa: CASLHRQGESYGYTF

v_call: TRBV20-1
cdr3_length: 15
j_call: TRBJ1-2
clone_size: NA
d_call: NA
cdr3_nt: TGCAGTGCTAGTCGGGCAGGGGTTCTTGACTATGGCTACACCTTC
cdr3_aa: CSASRAGVLDYGYTF

v_call: TRBV9
cdr3_length: 15
j_call: TRBJ1-1
clone_size: few
d_call: NA
cdr3_nt: TGTGCCAGCAGCCCGCGGGACGCTAAGAACACTGAAGCTTTCTTT
cdr3_aa: CASSPRDAKNTEAFF

v_call: TRBV5-1
cdr3_length: 16
j_call: TRBJ1-1
clone_size: many
d_call: NA
cdr3_nt: TGCGCCAGCAGCTTGGGGGACAACATATTGAACACTGAAGCTTTCTTT
cdr3_aa: CASSLGDNILNTEAFF

v_call: TRBV10-3
cdr3_length: 15
j_call: TRBJ2-6
clone_size: many
d_call: TRBD1
cdr3_nt: TGTGCCAGCAGAGAACAGGGGACTGGGGCCAACGTCCTGACTTTC
cdr3_aa: CASREQGTGANVLTF

v_call: TRBV2
cdr3_length: 16
j_call: TRBJ1-6
clone_size: NA
d_call: TRBD1
cdr3_nt: TGTGCCAGCAGTGCTTCAGGGGGCGCGGGTAATTCACCCCTCCACTTT
cdr3_aa: CASSASGGAGNSPLHF

v_call: TRBV7-6
cdr3_length: 16
j_call: TRBJ2-7
clone_size: once
d_call: NA
cdr3_nt: TGCGCCAGCAGCCAAGAAGGCCCTAGTGTGTTATACGAGCAGTACTTC
cdr3_aa: CASSQEGPSVLYEQYF